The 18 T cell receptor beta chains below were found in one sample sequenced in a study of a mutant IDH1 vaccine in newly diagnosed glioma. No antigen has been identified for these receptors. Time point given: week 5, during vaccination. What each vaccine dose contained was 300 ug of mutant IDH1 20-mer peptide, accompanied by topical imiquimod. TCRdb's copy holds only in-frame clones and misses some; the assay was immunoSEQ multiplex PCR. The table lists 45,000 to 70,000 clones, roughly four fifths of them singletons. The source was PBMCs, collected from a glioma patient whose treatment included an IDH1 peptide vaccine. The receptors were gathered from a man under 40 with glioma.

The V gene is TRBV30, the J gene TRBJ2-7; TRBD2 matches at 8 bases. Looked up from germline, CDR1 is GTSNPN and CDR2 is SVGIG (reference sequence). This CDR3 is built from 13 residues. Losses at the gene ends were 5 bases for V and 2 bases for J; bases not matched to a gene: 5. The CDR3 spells CAWVTSGTYEQYF. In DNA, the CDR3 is TGTGCCTGGGTAACTAGCGGCACCTACGAGCAGTACTTC.

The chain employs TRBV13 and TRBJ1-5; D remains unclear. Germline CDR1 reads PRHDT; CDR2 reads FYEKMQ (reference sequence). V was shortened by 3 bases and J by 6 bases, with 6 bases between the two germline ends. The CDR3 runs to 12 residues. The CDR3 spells CASSLGSQPQHF. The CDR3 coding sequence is TGTGCCAGCAGCTTGGGGAGTCAGCCCCAGCATTTT.

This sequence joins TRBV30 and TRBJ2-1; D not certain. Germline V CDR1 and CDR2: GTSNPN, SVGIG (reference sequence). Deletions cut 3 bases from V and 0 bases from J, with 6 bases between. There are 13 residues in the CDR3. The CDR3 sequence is CAWSASSYNEQFF. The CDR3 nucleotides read TGTGCCTGGAGCGCGAGCTCCTACAATGAGCAGTTCTTC. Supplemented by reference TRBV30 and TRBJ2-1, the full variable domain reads SQTIHQWPATLVQPVGSPLSLECTVEGTSNPNLYWYRQAAGRGLQLLFYSVGIGQISSEVPQNLSASRPQDRQFILSSKKLLLSDSGFYLCAWSASSYNEQFFGPGTRLTVL.

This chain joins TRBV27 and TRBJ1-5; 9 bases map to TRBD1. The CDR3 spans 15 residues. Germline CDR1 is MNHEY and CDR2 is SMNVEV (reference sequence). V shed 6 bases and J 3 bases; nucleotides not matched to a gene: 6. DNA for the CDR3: TGTGCCAGCAGGGGGGACAGGGTAATCAATCAGCCCCAGCATTTT. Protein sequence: CASRGDRVINQPQHF.

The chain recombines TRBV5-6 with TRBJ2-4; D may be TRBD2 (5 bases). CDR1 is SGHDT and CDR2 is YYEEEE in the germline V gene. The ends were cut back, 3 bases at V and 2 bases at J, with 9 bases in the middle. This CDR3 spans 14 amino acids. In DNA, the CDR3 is TGTGCCAGCAGCTCTCGGGGTTCCAAAAACATTCAGTACTTC. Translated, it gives CASSSRGSKNIQYF.

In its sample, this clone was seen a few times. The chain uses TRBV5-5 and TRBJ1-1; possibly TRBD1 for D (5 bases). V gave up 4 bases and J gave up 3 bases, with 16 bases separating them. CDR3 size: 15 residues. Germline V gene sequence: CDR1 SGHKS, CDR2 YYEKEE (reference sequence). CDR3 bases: TGTGCCAGCAGCGACTCCGCTTGGGGCTACACTGAAGCTTTCTTT. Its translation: CASSDSAWGYTEAFF. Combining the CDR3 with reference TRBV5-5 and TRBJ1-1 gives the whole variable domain DAGVTQSPTHLIKTRGQQVTLRCSPISGHKSVSWYQQVLGQGPQFIFQYYEKEERGRGNFPDRFSARQFPNYSSELNVNALLLGDSALYLCASSDSAWGYTEAFFGQGTRLTVV.

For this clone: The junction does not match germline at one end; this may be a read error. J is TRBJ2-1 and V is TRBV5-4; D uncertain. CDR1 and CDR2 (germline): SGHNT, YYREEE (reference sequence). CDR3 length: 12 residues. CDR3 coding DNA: TGTGCCAGCAGCTTCTTAGATGCAGAAAGGGTCTTC. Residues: CASSFLDAERVF. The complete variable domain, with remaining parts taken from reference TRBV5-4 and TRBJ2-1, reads ETGVTQSPTHLIKTRGQQVTLRCSSQSGHNTVSWYQQALGQGPQFIFQYYREEENGRGNFPPRFSGLQFPNYSSELNVNALELDDSALYLCASSFLDAERVFGPGTRLTVL.

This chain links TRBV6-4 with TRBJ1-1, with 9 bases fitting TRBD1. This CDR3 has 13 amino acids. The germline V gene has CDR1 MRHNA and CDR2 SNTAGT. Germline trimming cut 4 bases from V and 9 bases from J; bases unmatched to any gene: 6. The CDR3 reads CASSAGQGLKAFF. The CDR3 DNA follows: TGTGCCAGCAGTGCCGGACAGGGGCTTAAAGCTTTCTTT.

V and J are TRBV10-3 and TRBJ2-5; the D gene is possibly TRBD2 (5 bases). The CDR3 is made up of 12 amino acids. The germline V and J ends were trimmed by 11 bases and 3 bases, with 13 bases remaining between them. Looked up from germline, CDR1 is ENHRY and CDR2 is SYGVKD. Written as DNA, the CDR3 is TGTGCCGCGGGCACTACAGAAGAGACCCAGTACTTC. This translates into CAAGTTEETQYF.

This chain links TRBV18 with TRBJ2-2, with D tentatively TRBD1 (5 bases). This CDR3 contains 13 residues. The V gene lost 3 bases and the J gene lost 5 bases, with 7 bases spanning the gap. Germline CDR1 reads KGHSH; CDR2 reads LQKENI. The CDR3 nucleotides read TGTGCCAGCTCACCTACAGGAACCGGGGAGCTGTTTTTT. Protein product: CASSPTGTGELFF.

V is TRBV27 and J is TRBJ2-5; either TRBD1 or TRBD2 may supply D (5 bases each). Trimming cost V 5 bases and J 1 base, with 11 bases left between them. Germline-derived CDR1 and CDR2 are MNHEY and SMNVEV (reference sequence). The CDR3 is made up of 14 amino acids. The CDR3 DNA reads TGTGCCAGCAGTCCGTGGGGGATCCAAGAGACCCAGTACTTC. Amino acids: CASSPWGIQETQYF.

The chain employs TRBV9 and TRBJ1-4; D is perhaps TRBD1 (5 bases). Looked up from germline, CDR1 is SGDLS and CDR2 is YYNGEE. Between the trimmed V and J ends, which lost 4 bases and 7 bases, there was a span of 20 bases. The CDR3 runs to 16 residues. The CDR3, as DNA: TGTGCCAGCAGCTCTAGTCTAGGGGCGGCGGGTGAAAAACTGTTTTTT. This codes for CASSSSLGAAGEKLFF.

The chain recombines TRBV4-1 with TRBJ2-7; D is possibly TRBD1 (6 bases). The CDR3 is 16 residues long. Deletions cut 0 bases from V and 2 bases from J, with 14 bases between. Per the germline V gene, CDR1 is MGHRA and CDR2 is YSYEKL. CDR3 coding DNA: TGCGCCAGCAGCCAAGATCATACAGGGCATACCTACGAGCAGTACTTC. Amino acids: CASSQDHTGHTYEQYF.

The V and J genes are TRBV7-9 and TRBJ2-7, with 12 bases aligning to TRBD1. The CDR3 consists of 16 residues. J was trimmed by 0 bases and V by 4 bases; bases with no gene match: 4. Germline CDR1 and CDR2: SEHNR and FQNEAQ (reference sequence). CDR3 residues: CASSSGTGGISYEQYF. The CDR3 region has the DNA TGTGCCAGCAGCTCGGGGACAGGGGGCATCTCCTACGAGCAGTACTTC.

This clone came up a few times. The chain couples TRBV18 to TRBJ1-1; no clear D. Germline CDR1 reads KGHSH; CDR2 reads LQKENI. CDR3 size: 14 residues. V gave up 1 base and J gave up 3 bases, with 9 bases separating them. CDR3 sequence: CASSPQVKDTEAFF. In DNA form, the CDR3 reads TGTGCCAGCTCACCACAGGTGAAGGACACTGAAGCTTTCTTT.

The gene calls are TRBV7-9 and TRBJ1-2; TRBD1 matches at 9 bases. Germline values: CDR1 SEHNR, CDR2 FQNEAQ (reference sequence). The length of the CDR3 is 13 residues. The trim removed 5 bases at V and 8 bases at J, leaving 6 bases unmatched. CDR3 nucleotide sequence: TGTGCCAGCAGCAAGGGACAGGGTGGCGGCTACACCTTC. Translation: CASSKGQGGGYTF.

CDR3 sequence reads: CASSVDLSQPQHF. CDR3 nucleotide sequence: TGTGCCAGCTCCGTGGACTTGAGTCAGCCCCAGCATTTT. The chain combines TRBV18 with TRBJ1-5; D remains unclear. V was clipped by 6 bases and J by 6 bases, with 12 bases between them. Germline CDR1 KGHSH, CDR2 LQKENI. The CDR3 contains 13 residues.

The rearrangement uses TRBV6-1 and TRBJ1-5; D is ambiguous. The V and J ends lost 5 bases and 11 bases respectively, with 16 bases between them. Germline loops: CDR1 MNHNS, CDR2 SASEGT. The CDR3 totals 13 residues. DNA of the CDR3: TGTGCCAGCAGTTATCAGGAGAGAACCGCCCAGCATTTT. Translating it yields CASSYQERTAQHF.